This T cell receptor (beta chain) comes out of a study of CD8+CD57+ T cells in acquired aplastic anemia. Study-level points and caveats: Sharing between patients and controls was observed for twenty-nine CD8+ CDR3 sequences.

As concerns this clonotype: Its antigen is undetermined.

The germline V gene encodes CDR1 KGHDR and CDR2 SFDVKD. The CDR3 extends over 13 amino acids. Trimming left V 6 bases short and J 3 bases short, with 11 bases between. Researchers used genomic DNA as the template to profile TCR beta VDJ and CDR3. TCRdb passed the reads through MiXCR, listing each CDR3 protein once. The table has approximately 220,000 distinct CDR3 sequences, less than 60% seen once. Patients picked for sequencing had shown CD8+CD57+ cell expansion detected by flow cytometry. The diagnosis in all patients was severe acquired aplastic anemia. The genes are TRBV24-1 and TRBJ2-7; perhaps TRBD2 as D (6 bases). The TCR sequence derives from a human donor with aplastic anemia. The sample comprised sorted CD4+, CD8+, or CD8+CD57+ T cells (not recorded which) from PBMCs. CDR3 residues: CATSPAGSYEQYF. The CDR3 DNA reads as TGTGCCACCAGTCCCGCGGGGAGCTACGAGCAGTACTTC.